The 27 T cell receptor beta chains presented below share a single source sample, sequenced in a study of EBV T-cell therapy then PD-1 blockade in nasopharyngeal carcinoma. Measured with immunoSEQ multiplex PCR; TCRdb has only the in-frame clones, and not every one. The data hold around 23,000 clones, with 84% observed a single time. Antigens of these TCRs are unknown. Treatment in this sample: AdE1-LMPpoly-expanded autologous EBV-specific T-cell therapy followed by anti-PD-1 nivolumab. Here the sequenced sample was CD8+ T cells from blood, taken between days 50 and 65 from a patient whose treatment included autologous EBV-specific T cells and nivolumab. Receptors originate from a middle-aged man with nasopharyngeal carcinoma.

The rearrangement joins TRBV7-6 to TRBJ2-1, with D perhaps TRBD2 (7 bases). The V end lost 5 bases, the J end lost 7 bases, and 15 bases lay between the germline ends. Germline V lookup: CDR1 SGHVS, CDR2 FNYEAQ. This CDR3 has 14 residues. The CDR3 nucleotides read TGTGCCAGCAGCCGAGGGGGGGTAGGTAATGAGCAGTTCTTC. Encoded protein: CASSRGGVGNEQFF.

The chain couples TRBV6-1 to TRBJ2-7; 8 bases line up with TRBD1. Looked up from germline, CDR1 is MNHNS and CDR2 is SASEGT. CDR3 size: 14 residues. Trimming took 2 bases from V and 4 from J; bases not matched to a gene: 4. CDR3 sequence (DNA): TGTGCCAGCAGTGAACAGGGGGCGCGTTACGAGCAGTACTTC. Translating gives CASSEQGARYEQYF.

J is TRBJ2-1 and V is TRBV4-3; 7 nucleotides align to TRBD2. The CDR3 runs 17 residues. V was pared by 0 bases and J by 5 bases, with 10 bases of the junction left unmatched. Germline-derived CDR1 and CDR2 are LGHNA and YSLEER. The CDR3 nucleotides read TGCGCCAGCAGCCAAGAGGGAAGCGGGGAGGGTCACAATGAGCAGTTCTTC. It encodes CASSQEGSGEGHNEQFF.

V and J are TRBV10-3 and TRBJ2-5, with D uncertain. CDR3 length equals 11 residues. V lost 11 bases to trimming and J lost 5 bases, with 12 bases between them. Germline V gene lookup returns CDR1 ENHRY and CDR2 SYGVKD. The CDR3 nucleotides read TGTGCCTTTCACGCAATGGAGACCCAGTACTTC. This codes for CAFHAMETQYF.

This clone is a singleton in its sample. The rearrangement joins TRBV5-6 to TRBJ2-1; D not certain. The V end was cut by 0 bases, the J end by 5 bases, with 6 bases between. Germline assignment: CDR1 SGHDT and CDR2 YYEEEE. The CDR3 length is 13 residues. The CDR3, as DNA: TGTGCCAGCAGCTTGGCCCAGGACAATGAGCAGTTCTTC. Protein: CASSLAQDNEQFF.

The chain links TRBV13 to TRBJ1-1; tentatively, D is TRBD1 (5 bases). CDR3 length equals 15 residues. Trimming removed 4 bases from V and 0 bases from J, with 12 bases in between. Germline V gene lookup returns CDR1 PRHDT and CDR2 FYEKMQ (reference sequence). In DNA, the CDR3 is TGTGCCAGCAGCTCCGAGACAGATTTGAACACTGAAGCTTTCTTT. It translates to CASSSETDLNTEAFF.

This clone was counted a single time. The rearrangement joins TRBV12-3 or TRBV12-4 to TRBJ2-5; no reliable D call. The CDR3 spans 12 residues. V was shortened by 7 bases and J by 0 bases, with 6 bases between the two germline ends. The CDR3 bases are TGTGCCAGCAAAACGTACCAAGAGACCCAGTACTTC. Translating gives CASKTYQETQYF.

The chain is built from TRBV6-1 and TRBJ1-6; D unresolved. CDR3 size: 15 residues. Germline V gene sequence: CDR1 MNHNS, CDR2 SASEGT. The V and J ends lost 3 bases and 14 bases respectively, with 20 bases between them. In DNA, the CDR3 is TGTGCCAGCAGTGACCTGGGCAGAGTAATTTTGGCCCTCCACTTT. This sequence encodes CASSDLGRVILALHF.

This chain links TRBV29-1 with TRBJ1-3, with D maybe TRBD1 (6 bases). Trimming cost V 4 bases and J 0 bases, with 10 bases left between them. The germline CDR1 and CDR2 sequences are SQVTM and ANQGSEA. There are 14 residues in the CDR3. The CDR3 is CSVAGAISGNTIYF. The CDR3, as DNA: TGCAGCGTTGCAGGGGCCATCTCTGGAAACACCATATATTTT. Variable domain in full (rest from reference TRBV29-1 and TRBJ1-3): SAVISQKPSRDICQRGTSLTIQCQVDSQVTMMFWYRQQPGQSLTLIATANQGSEATYESGFVIDKFPISRPNLTFSTLTVSNMSPEDSSIYLCSVAGAISGNTIYFGEGSWLTVV.

The chain joins TRBV11-2 to TRBJ2-7, with 8 nucleotides matching TRBD2. J lost 2 bases, V lost 3 bases, and 6 bases had no gene match. There are 15 residues in the CDR3. From germline, CDR1 is SGHAT and CDR2 FQNNGV. CDR3 sequence: CASSFSGGGTYEQYF. CDR3 DNA: TGTGCCAGCAGCTTTAGTGGCGGGGGGACCTACGAGCAGTACTTC.

The rearrangement joins TRBV5-5 to TRBJ2-3, with a tentative D call TRBD2 (5 bases). The V end was cut by 1 base, the J end by 0 bases, with 12 bases between. This CDR3 spans 16 amino acids. The germline V gene encodes CDR1 SGHKS and CDR2 YYEKEE (reference sequence). CDR3 nucleotides: TGTGCCAGCAGCTTGTGGCCTAGCACAAGCACAGATACGCAGTATTTT. Translated, it gives CASSLWPSTSTDTQYF.

The rearrangement uses TRBV29-1 and TRBJ2-1; TRBD2 matches at 15 bases. The CDR3 has 15 amino acids. In germline, CDR1 is SQVTM, CDR2 ANQGSEA. The J segment lost 4 bases and the V segment lost 3 bases, leaving 1 base of the junction unmatched. The CDR3 sequence is CSVDGTSGGYNEQFF. CDR3 nucleotide sequence: TGCAGCGTTGACGGGACTAGCGGGGGGTACAATGAGCAGTTCTTC.

This rearrangement joins TRBV6-1 to TRBJ2-3; D unclear. The CDR3 totals 14 residues. The germline gives CDR1 MNHNS, CDR2 SASEGT. V lost 3 bases and J 4 bases, leaving 11 bases between the germline ends. Here the CDR3 reads CASSETTEADTQYF. The CDR3 DNA reads TGTGCCAGCAGTGAGACCACAGAGGCAGATACGCAGTATTTT.

Points on this clone: One end of the junction varies from germline; a read error may be responsible. Other DNA sequences of this sample code for an identical CDR3. CDR3 sequence reads: CASSYVLQGGNGYTF. CDR3 in DNA: TGTGCCAGTAGTTATGTACTTCAGGGGGGGAATGGCTACACCTTC. This chain joins TRBV6-6 and TRBJ1-2; 7 nucleotides match TRBD1. This CDR3 is built from 15 residues. Per germline, CDR1 MNHNY and CDR2 SVGAGI (reference sequence).

A single count supports this clone. The rearrangement uses TRBV4-1 and TRBJ2-5; perhaps D is TRBD1 or TRBD2 (6 bases each). The CDR3 contains 19 residues. Germline V CDR1 and CDR2: MGHRA, YSYEKL. Between the trimmed V and J ends, which lost 1 base and 4 bases, there was a span of 25 bases. The CDR3 loop reads CASSQGGRGTTTRGETQYF. The DNA for the CDR3 is TGCGCCAGCAGCCAAGGGGGGCGGGGCACAACTACAAGAGGAGAGACCCAGTACTTC.

The chain joins TRBV7-9 to TRBJ2-2; unclear D gene. CDR1 and CDR2 (germline): SEHNR, FQNEAQ (reference sequence). There are 13 residues in the CDR3. Trimming removed 6 bases from V and 0 bases from J, with 5 bases in between. Here the CDR3 reads CASRESNTGELFF. CDR3 DNA sequence: TGTGCCAGCAGGGAATCGAACACCGGGGAGCTGTTTTTT.

CDR3 sequence: CASRKLYEQFF. Here the CDR3 DNA reads TGTGCCAGCCGGAAACTCTATGAGCAGTTCTTC. J is TRBJ2-1 and V is TRBV11-1; D gene unclear. The V end lost 8 bases, the J end lost 8 bases, and 10 bases lay between the germline ends. Per germline, CDR1 SGHAT and CDR2 FQDESV (reference sequence). The CDR3 consists of 11 residues.

The chain joins TRBV4-3 to TRBJ2-2; weak D call: TRBD2 (7 bases). This CDR3 is built from 17 residues. The germline gives CDR1 LGHNA, CDR2 YSLEER. V gave up 8 bases and J gave up 4 bases, with 23 bases separating them. The CDR3 DNA sequence: TGCGCCAGCCGTGGGGCCCTTGGCGGGGGCAGCACCGGGGAGCTGTTTTTT. Protein product: CASRGALGGGSTGELFF.

CDR3 protein: CASSLVRTEQYF. The CDR3 DNA reads as TGTGCCAGCAGCTTAGTTCGGACTGAGCAGTATTTT. The rearrangement links TRBV13 to TRBJ2-3, with a tentative D call TRBD2 (5 bases). The CDR3 sequence is 12 residues long. CDR1 and CDR2 (germline): PRHDT, FYEKMQ (reference sequence). V gave up 1 base and J gave up 11 bases, with 10 bases separating them.

This clone was seen once. This chain links TRBV7-6 with TRBJ2-3; 10 bases map to TRBD2. The CDR3 is made up of 16 amino acids. The junction had 3 bases not matched to a gene; V was cut back by 1 base and J by 2 bases. Per germline, CDR1 SGHVS and CDR2 FNYEAQ. CDR3 residues: CASSLVLAGATDTQYF. The DNA for the CDR3 is TGTGCCAGCAGCTTAGTTCTAGCGGGGGCCACAGATACGCAGTATTTT.

This chain links TRBV15 with TRBJ1-2, with 9 bases fitting TRBD1. From germline, CDR1 is LNHNV and CDR2 YYDKDF (reference sequence). The CDR3 length is 15 residues. V gave up 5 bases and J gave up 5 bases; unmatched junction bases: 9. CDR3 in DNA: TGTGCCACCAGCGTTACCTCCGGGACAGGGTATGGCTACACCTTC. It is translated as CATSVTSGTGYGYTF.

The chain employs TRBV5-8 and TRBJ2-1; D tentatively fits TRBD1 or TRBD2 (5 bases each). CDR1 SGHTS and CDR2 YDEGEE come from the germline V gene. V lost 2 bases and J 5 bases, leaving 8 bases between the germline ends. The CDR3 is 13 amino acids. The CDR3 DNA reads as TGTGCCAGCAGCTTATGGGGGAACAATGAGCAGTTCTTC. Residues: CASSLWGNNEQFF.

The chain has TRBV10-3 and TRBJ2-1; weak D call: TRBD1 (6 bases). The CDR3 is 16 residues long. Germline V gene lookup returns CDR1 ENHRY and CDR2 SYGVKD. Trimming took 4 bases from V and 3 from J, leaving 16 bases between them. The CDR3 sequence: CAISGGGLRGYNEQFF. The CDR3 region has the DNA TGTGCCATCAGTGGAGGGGGTCTTCGTGGCTACAATGAGCAGTTCTTC.

The chain recombines TRBV2 with TRBJ2-3; no definite D call. From germline, CDR1 is SNHLY and CDR2 FYNNEI. Trimming took off 11 bases at V and 8 bases at J, with 11 bases between the two ends. The length of the CDR3 is 10 residues. The CDR3 region is CAGFRATQYF. The CDR3 bases are TGTGCCGGCTTCCGGGCTACGCAGTATTTT.

The chain couples TRBV6-5 to TRBJ1-6; the match to TRBD1 covers 9 bases. With V trimmed by 2 bases and J by 7 bases, 3 bases remained unmatched. Germline V gene sequence: CDR1 MNHEY, CDR2 SVGAGI. CDR3 size: 15 residues. The CDR3 region has the DNA TGTGCCAGCAGTTACACAGGGGGCCAGAATTCACCCCTCCACTTT. Its protein product is CASSYTGGQNSPLHF.

The rearrangement uses TRBV3-1 (or the pseudogene TRBV3-2) and TRBJ2-1, with TRBD2 matching 15 bases. The germline V gene has CDR1 LGHDT and CDR2 YNNKEL (reference sequence). CDR3 length: 23 residues. The junction had 17 bases not matched to a gene; V was cut back by 1 base and J by 1 base. CDR3 residues: CASSQVVLGLGTSGGSSYNEQFF. The CDR3 bases are TGTGCCAGCAGCCAAGTCGTCTTGGGACTGGGGACTAGCGGGGGGTCTTCCTACAATGAGCAGTTCTTC.

V is TRBV25-1 and J is TRBJ2-6; D unresolved. CDR3 length: 16 residues. The V and J ends lost 1 base and 1 base respectively, with 8 bases between them. The germline gives CDR1 MGHDK, CDR2 SYGVNS. CDR3: CASSELSVSGANVLTF. The CDR3, as DNA: TGTGCCAGCAGTGAATTGAGTGTATCTGGGGCCAACGTCCTGACTTTC.